This T cell receptor beta chain came from a study of OX40 agonist ivuxolimab in advanced cancers. For this clone: Its target is unknown.

People who had autoimmune disease history or systemic immunosuppression were excluded. Samples of blood were obtained at baseline, on cycle 4 day 1, and on cycle 7 day 1. The repertoire was sequenced with immunoSEQ multiplex PCR; TCRdb's copy has only in-frame clones and lacks some. The data hold about 22,000 clones, with 70% to 90% observed a single time. Broader study findings: Some of the nonresponding patients also showed low levels of normalized T-cell clonal expansion. Among the least clonally expanded were partial responders at 0.1-3.0 mg/kg.

V dropped 8 bases and J dropped 6; count of bases not matched to a gene: 10. The germline V gene encodes CDR1 SGHTA and CDR2 FQGNSA. CDR3 length: 13 residues. The V call is TRBV7-2, the J call TRBJ2-7; 7 positions match TRBD1. The receptor comes from an adult with an advanced solid tumor such as melanoma, head and neck, liver or kidney cancer. The sample here was CD4+ or CD8+ T cells sorted from blood, taken in a trial of the OX40 agonist ivuxolimab. CDR3 in amino acids: CASAYTSGGEQYF. The CDR3 nucleotides are TGTGCCAGCGCTTATACTTCAGGGGGCGAGCAGTACTTC.